The TCR beta chain under discussion was sequenced for a study of blood T cell repertoires in COVID-19. This clone was found once. Study processing details: The assay estimated nucleated cells by amplifying reference gene primers. Assay used: immunoSEQ multiplex PCR; TCRdb lists only in-frame clones, some missing. V, J and clone size were drawn from that table, and D and trimming were deduced from the DNA. The sample yields under 450,000 clones, more than 65% seen once. The germline gives CDR1 LGHDT, CDR2 YNNKEL (reference sequence). The CDR3 spans 13 residues. After removal of 3 bases from V and 8 bases from J, the junction contained 6 bases not matched to a gene.

The sample was peripheral blood. The receptor's source is a human donor with acute or convalescent COVID-19. The donor label of this sample is uncertain. The chain carries TRBV3-1 (or the pseudogene TRBV3-2) and TRBJ1-2; 7 nucleotides line up with TRBD1. In DNA, the CDR3 is TGTGCCAGCAGCCAGCAGGGGGGACGCGGCTACACCTTC. This translates into CASSQQGGRGYTF.